This TCR beta chain was found in a study of Ad26.COV2.S vaccination and SARS-CoV-2 variants. Sequencing was performed with immunoSEQ multiplex PCR; in TCRdb, only in-frame clones are kept and a portion is missing. The sample yields about 420,000 clones, roughly 90% seen once. The treatment: around 19 received Ad26.COV2.S at low or high dose, single or two shots; several received placebo; per-sample allocation not given. Sampling occurred on day 63 after the first vaccine or placebo injection. Study observations and caveats: Placebo recipients trailed vaccine recipients in spike-specific TCR breadth.

This clone was recorded once. What it binds is not known. Germline values: CDR1 WNHNN, CDR2 SYGVQD (reference sequence). Trimming stripped 3 bases from V and 2 bases from J, with 11 bases between. This CDR3 is 15 amino acids long. The specimen was peripheral blood, collected in a trial of Ad26.COV2.S vaccine versus placebo. The chain couples TRBV10-1 to TRBJ2-1, with D possibly TRBD1 on 6 matching bases. The source is a person between 18 and 59 years old who received the Ad26.COV2.S COVID-19 vaccine or a placebo. CDR3 in amino acids: CASSDSGHTYNEQFF. The CDR3 bases are TGCGCCAGCAGTGATTCGGGACATACCTACAATGAGCAGTTCTTC.